Here is one T cell receptor beta chain with its context. The record originates from a study of blood T cell repertoires in COVID-19. About the study: From the United States, Italy and Spain came samples of acute and convalescent COVID-19. T cells, B-cell-depleted T cells, or PBMCs supplied cDNA or gDNA.

Per the authors' pipeline: The assay estimated nucleated cells by amplifying reference gene primers. Assay: immunoSEQ multiplex PCR; the TCRdb copy retains only in-frame clones and omits some. The V and J calls and clone size were taken over from that table, and D and trimming were inferred from the DNA. The sample shows approximately 70,000 clones, roughly 80% of them seen only once. With 1 base clipped from V and 6 bases from J, the junction kept 9 bases outside the gene matches. CDR3 length equals 17 residues. Germline V lookup: CDR1 LGHNA, CDR2 YSLEER. The genes are TRBV4-3 and TRBJ2-3; TRBD1 matches 11 bases. The TCR was taken from a man in his 70s who had recovered from COVID-19. The source material was peripheral blood. The CDR3 region is CASSQGSGQGVPDTQYF. CDR3 sequence (DNA): TGCGCCAGCAGCCAAGGTTCGGGACAGGGGGTTCCTGATACGCAGTATTTT.